This TCR beta chain comes out of a study of immune evolution from preneoplasia to lung adenocarcinoma. Study observations and caveats: Highest clonality occurred in KRAS-mutant, not EGFR-mutant or double wild-type, nodules. Top clone frequencies peaked in normal lung, apparently declining through invasive adenocarcinoma.

Here immunoSEQ multiplex PCR was the method, and the copy in TCRdb shows in-frame clones only, minus some. The data hold 6,500 to 8,500 clones, with roughly 82% observed a single time. As to this clone: Its cognate antigen is unknown.

CDR3 length equals 14 residues. Deletions cut 4 bases from V and 5 bases from J, with 14 bases between. Germline V lookup: CDR1 KGHSH, CDR2 LQKENI. Two lung cancer pathologists independently confirmed each histologic diagnosis. After pathologic assessment, macro-dissection selected premalignant or tumor cells for extraction. Sequencing was carried out using FFPE minimally invasive lung adenocarcinoma tissue. This chain links TRBV18 with TRBJ2-5; D may correspond to TRBD1 or TRBD2 (5 bases each). The clonotype was recovered from a person aged 70 to 85 with lung adenocarcinoma. CDR3 in DNA: TGTGCCAGCTCACGCCCTGGGGGTGGTGAGACCCAGTACTTC. It specifies CASSRPGGGETQYF.